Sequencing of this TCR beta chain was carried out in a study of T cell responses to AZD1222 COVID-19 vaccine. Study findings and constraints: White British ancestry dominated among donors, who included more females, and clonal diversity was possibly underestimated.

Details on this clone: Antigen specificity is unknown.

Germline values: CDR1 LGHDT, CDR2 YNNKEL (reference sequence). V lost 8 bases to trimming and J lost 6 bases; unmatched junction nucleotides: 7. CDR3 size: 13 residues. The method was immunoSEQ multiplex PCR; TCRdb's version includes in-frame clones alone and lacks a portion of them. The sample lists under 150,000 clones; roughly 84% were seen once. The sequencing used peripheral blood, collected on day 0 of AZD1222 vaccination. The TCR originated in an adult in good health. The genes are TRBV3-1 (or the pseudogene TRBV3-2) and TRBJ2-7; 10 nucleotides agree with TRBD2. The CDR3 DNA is TGTGCCAGCGCCCCCCTAGCGGGAGTCGAGCAGTACTTC. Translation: CASAPLAGVEQYF.